A selection of T cell receptor beta chains follows, all from one sample in a study of blood T cells in healthy people across ages. Each CDR3 protein is one row after TCRdb ran MiXCR on the 5' RACE reads. The sample has approximately 1.5 million distinct CDR3 sequences, almost 35% seen once; the top ten hold approximately 10%. The sample comprised blood. The receptors originated from a woman in her 30s in good health. CDR3s include the opening cysteine and the closing phenylalanine or tryptophan. The D gene is left open where the match is weak. Size tells how often a clone was seen (once, few, many) or the class of an expanded clone, and some rows leave it out.

size	J	V	D	DNA	CDR3
-	TRBJ2-1	TRBV27	-	TGTGCCAGCAGTGCCCGTGGAAGGGGGGGGTACAATGAGCAGTTCTTC	CASSARGRGGYNEQFF
-	TRBJ2-7	TRBV3-1	TRBD2	TGTGCCAGCAGCCAAGATTCGGCTAGCGGATACGAGCAGTACTTC	CASSQDSASGYEQYF
once	TRBJ2-7	TRBV10-3	TRBD1	TGTGCCATCAGTGACAGAGGGGGCTCCTACGAGCGGTACTTC	CAISDRGGSYERYF
-	TRBJ1-2	TRBV10-3	-	TGTGCCATTTCCTCGCAAGATTCGCCAGGCTACACCTTC	CAISSQDSPGYTF
few	TRBJ2-7	TRBV6-2/TRBV6-3	-	TGTGCCGTGGCCGTCGCAACGGGATGGGAGCAGTACTTC	CAVAVATGWEQYF
few	TRBJ1-2	TRBV15	-	TGTGCCACCAGCAGAGATTACCGACTAGATGGCTACACCTTC	CATSRDYRLDGYTF
few	TRBJ2-1	TRBV20-1	-	TGCAGTGCTAGGCTCCTAGCGAGCGGCTCCTACAATGAGCAGTTCTTC	CSARLLASGSYNEQFF
-	TRBJ1-1	TRBV20-1	-	TGCAGTGCTAGTCCCGCCAGGGGAGCTTTCTTT	CSASPARGAFF
-	TRBJ1-3	TRBV30	TRBD1	TGTGCCTGGAGTCCGGGACAGAAGATAAACACCATATATTTT	CAWSPGQKINTIYF
-	TRBJ1-1	TRBV6-5	-	TGTGCCAGCAGTTACGGCCGTATCTCGAACACTGAAGCTTTCTTT	CASSYGRISNTEAFF
-	TRBJ1-2	TRBV29-1	TRBD1	TGCAGCGTTGAAGGTAGAGGCAGGGGGACATATGGCTACACCTTC	CSVEGRGRGTYGYTF
-	TRBJ1-5	TRBV5-6	TRBD1	TGTGCCAGCAGCTCCTCGGACAGGGTGGATCAGCCCCAGCATTTT	CASSSSDRVDQPQHF
-	TRBJ2-5	TRBV18	-	TGTGCCAGCTCACCACTCGCTGGAGCCATTGAGCAGTACTTC	CASSPLAGAIEQYF
-	TRBJ1-1	TRBV29-1	TRBD1	TGCAGCGTAACAGGGGTATCGAACACTGAAGCTTTCTTT	CSVTGVSNTEAFF
-	TRBJ2-7	TRBV3-1	-	TGTGCCAGCAGCCAAGGGTTTCTCTCCTACGAGCAGTACTTC	CASSQGFLSYEQYF
once	TRBJ2-7	TRBV15	TRBD1	TGTGCGGCGGGGACAGGGCCCTACGAGCAGTACTTC	CAAGTGPYEQYF
-	TRBJ1-5	TRBV20-1	TRBD1	TGCAGTGCTAGTCCCGGGACAGGGGGCGGTCAGCCCCAGCATTTT	CSASPGTGGGQPQHF
few	TRBJ2-2	TRBV12-3/TRBV12-4	-	TGTGCCAGCAGTAAAGCTAGCGTGAACACCGGGGAGCTGTTTTTT	CASSKASVNTGELFF
-	TRBJ2-7	TRBV20-1	-	TGCAGTGCTAGAGCCCGGGACGGACCCTACGAGCAGTACTTC	CSARARDGPYEQYF